The source of this T cell receptor beta chain is a study of T cell changes during pregnancy in multiple sclerosis (dated by TCRdb to about 2019). Context from the whole study: Changes in the T cell repertoire over the course of pregnancy were examined in this study in women with multiple sclerosis.

As concerns this clone: Its antigen target is currently unknown. The input lacks base qualities; no much larger clone sits a single base away.

The library was prepared using the immunoSEQ multiplex PCR assay. The immuneACCESS repertoire file appears here via TCRdb, limited to in-frame rearrangements. These files lack a portion of the clones; in checked studies, under half of the deficit traces to unresolved V genes, and the cause of the others is not known. The sample yields about 38,000 clones; about 91% were counted once. The ten largest clonotypes hold around an eighth of the sample. V is pruned by 6 bases and J by 2 bases, leaving 3 bases of the junction without a gene match. Reading from cysteine to phenylalanine, the CDR3 counts 13 amino acids. Only the CDR3 region is kept as DNA, spanning 39 bases read in frame from base 1. The germline V gene gives CDR1 as SQVTM and CDR2 as ANQGSEA.

The V and J segments used are TRBV29-1 and TRBJ2-7; TRBD2 aligns with 11 central bases. The sequencing here drew on CD8+ T cells from peripheral blood mononuclear cells, taken after pregnancy. The receptor's source is a female donor with multiple sclerosis, enrolled in a pregnancy study. In nucleotides, the sequence is TGCAGCGTACTAGCGGGAGAAGCCTACGAGCAGTACTTC. Translated, it gives CSVLAGEAYEQYF.